This T cell receptor beta chain is drawn from a study of cytomegalovirus exposure and HLA in healthy donors. General study results and limits: The listing of fewer than 200 TCR beta chains classed them as cytomegalovirus-associated. Only CMV serostatus was available as immune exposure information.

Between the trimmed V and J ends, which lost 2 bases and 4 bases, there was a span of 17 bases. This CDR3 is built from 16 residues. Germline lookup yields CDR1 SEHNR and CDR2 FQNEAQ (reference sequence). On this clone itself: Its antigen remains unknown.

Primers for the PCR totalled 60 Vbeta and 13 Jbeta. Produced via immunoSEQ multiplex PCR; TCRdb's table is partial and in-frame only. The sample has 100,000 to 150,000 clones, around 76% seen once. Sequences were obtained from PBMCs. This receptor was identified in a male donor in good health and CMV-seronegative. This sequence joins TRBV7-9 and TRBJ1-2, with D unresolved. In DNA form, the CDR3 reads TGTGCCAGCAGCTTAATGCGGGGTCGGAAATCCTATGGCTACACCTTC. Its protein product is CASSLMRGRKSYGYTF.